This T cell receptor beta chain was obtained from a study of early T cells in non-severe SARS-CoV-2 infection. Study information: The chains were unpaired, and the sequenced material was bulk RNA from unsorted whole blood. Points from the study as a whole: Reliance on VDJdb matching favored anti-spike CD8 responses; private and CD4 specificities were missed.

This clonotype was seen repeatedly, ten times or more. As yet, its antigen is unknown. Trimming removed 0 bases at V and 1 base at J, with 12 bases between. CDR1 and CDR2 (germline): DFQATT, SNEGSKA (reference sequence). The CDR3 is 15 amino acids. Separate cDNA molecules each had unique molecular identifiers attached to them. In TCRdb, the 5' RACE reads were re-called with MiXCR into one record per CDR3 protein. The sample shows about 30,000 distinct CDR3 sequences, roughly 5% of them seen only once. The TCR sequence derives from an adult who was a healthcare worker with PCR-confirmed SARS-CoV-2 infection or an uninfected control (not recorded which). The chain joins TRBV20-1 to TRBJ1-1; possibly TRBD1 for D (5 bases). Specimen: whole blood. CDR3 amino acids: CSARDRQGWNTEAFF. CDR3 DNA: TGCAGTGCTAGAGATCGCCAGGGCTGGAACACTGAAGCTTTCTTT.